Listed below are T cell receptor beta chains from one sample, sequenced in a study of T cell repertoires in cytomegalovirus infection. MiXCR, applied by TCRdb to the reads, yields one record per CDR3 protein. The table includes 75,000 to 95,000 distinct CDR3 sequences, approximately 45% detected once. These receptors' antigens are unknown. The sequences come from CD8+ T cells from cultured PBMCs, collected from culture after CMV antigen stimulation. All receptors derive from a human donor in good health (CMV status not recorded). Some clones in this sample may be carry-over from other donors' samples. CDR3s include the opening cysteine and the closing phenylalanine or tryptophan. A D gene is named only where the DNA matches it firmly. Not every row has a clone size; where given, it reads once, few, many or a size class.

-,TRBD1,TRBV20-1,TRBJ1-4,CSARVSGGIGEKLFF,TGCAGTGCTAGAGTCTCAGGGGGCATCGGTGAAAAACTGTTTTTT
-,TRBD2,TRBV13,TRBJ2-1,CASSLAGEAYNEQFF,TGTGCCAGCAGCCTAGCGGGAGAGGCCTACAATGAGCAGTTCTTC
-,TRBD1,TRBV7-8,TRBJ1-2,CASSTGTGGNYGYTF,TGTGCCAGCAGCACGGGGACAGGGGGGAACTATGGCTACACCTTC
-,-,TRBV11-2,TRBJ2-5,CASSKGGETQYF,TGTGCCAGCAGCAAAGGCGGTGAGACCCAGTACTTC
-,-,TRBV6-1,TRBJ2-7,CASSEAGHYEQYF,TGTGCCAGCAGTGAAGCGGGACACTACGAGCAGTACTTC
-,-,TRBV19,TRBJ1-6,CASSIGWDGNSPLHF,TGTGCCAGTAGTATAGGCTGGGATGGAAATTCACCCCTCCACTTT
-,TRBD1,TRBV4-1,TRBJ2-1,CASSPTVDRGDNEQFF,TGCGCCAGCAGCCCCACGGTTGACAGGGGAGACAATGAGCAGTTCTTC
-,-,TRBV28,TRBJ2-1,CAITTGSSYNEQFF,TGTGCCATAACTACAGGGAGCTCCTACAATGAGCAGTTCTTC
-,-,TRBV12-5,TRBJ2-2,CASVLPNTGELFF,TGTGCTAGTGTGCTCCCAAACACCGGGGAGCTGTTTTTT
-,TRBD1,TRBV2,TRBJ1-2,CASSEDEGQADYGYTF,TGTGCCAGCAGTGAAGATGAGGGACAGGCTGACTATGGCTACACCTTC
-,-,TRBV24-1,TRBJ2-2,CATSDLPYGSGELFF,TGTGCCACCAGTGATTTGCCATATGGATCCGGGGAGCTGTTTTTT
-,TRBD1,TRBV11-2,TRBJ2-1,CASSLDEPSAVGTGGFVNEQFF,TGTGCCAGCAGCTTAGATGAGCCCTCAGCAGTCGGGACAGGGGGCTTCGTCAATGAGCAGTTCTTC
-,TRBD2,TRBV11-2,TRBJ2-7,CASSLGGLAGGLFGHEQYF,TGTGCCAGCAGCTTAGGCGGCCTAGCGGGAGGACTATTTGGGCACGAGCAGTACTTC
-,-,TRBV27,TRBJ1-2,CASSSTRTRVFKDGYTF,TGTGCCAGCAGTTCCACCCGGACAAGAGTTTTTAAGGACGGCTACACCTTC
-,-,TRBV20-1,TRBJ2-1,CSATRANEQFF,TGCAGTGCTACTAGAGCGAATGAGCAGTTCTTC
-,-,TRBV6-5,TRBJ1-1,CASSPRRTVNTEAFF,TGTGCCAGCAGTCCGAGGCGGACAGTGAACACTGAAGCTTTCTTT
-,TRBD1,TRBV12-3/TRBV12-4,TRBJ2-3,CASWGQGGTDTQYF,TGTGCCAGCTGGGGACAGGGAGGCACAGATACGCAGTATTTT
-,-,TRBV24-1,TRBJ2-2,CATSDLDRTGMTGELFF,TGTGCCACCAGTGATTTGGACAGGACGGGGATGACCGGGGAGCTGTTTTTT
-,-,TRBV6-1,TRBJ2-7,CASSLGILYEQYF,TGTGCCAGCAGTCTGGGGATCCTCTACGAGCAGTACTTC
-,-,TRBV11-2,TRBJ2-7,CASSQVAAAGYEQYF,TGTGCCAGCAGCCAGGTGGCTGCGGCGGGCTACGAGCAGTACTTC
-,-,TRBV27,TRBJ1-1,CASSLGGGPVTEAFF,TGTGCCAGCAGTTTAGGTGGGGGGCCGGTCACTGAAGCTTTCTTT
few,-,TRBV4-1,TRBJ1-5,CASSNTVVGNQPQHF,TGCGCCAGCAGCAACACTGTTGTTGGCAATCAGCCCCAGCATTTT
-,-,TRBV10-3,TRBJ2-5,CAISEPRAQGQETQYF,TGTGCCATCAGTGAGCCTAGGGCCCAGGGCCAAGAGACCCAGTACTTC
few,-,TRBV7-3,TRBJ2-1,CASSMGVGNEQFF,TGTGCCAGCAGTATGGGGGTGGGGAATGAGCAGTTCTTC
-,-,TRBV7-4,TRBJ2-7,CASSSPTGVGSSYEQYF,TGTGCCAGCAGCTCCCCGACAGGTGTTGGAAGCTCCTACGAGCAGTACTTC
once,-,TRBV27,TRBJ1-1,CASSLRGATEAFF,TGTGCCAGCAGTTTAAGGGGGGCCACTGAAGCTTTCTTT